This TCR beta chain was documented in a study of blood T cell repertoires in COVID-19. Turning to the study itself: T cells, B-cell-depleted T cells, or PBMCs supplied cDNA or gDNA.

This table comes from immunoSEQ multiplex PCR, and its TCRdb copy is limited to in-frame clones, with some not included. The top ten hold roughly 3% of the sample, which has around 190,000 clones, roughly 84% seen once. V lost 0 bases and J lost 10; bases outside the gene matches: 19. This CDR3 spans 18 amino acids. Material for sequencing was PBMCs or T cells enriched from blood (not recorded which). This TCR came from a woman aged 25 to 39 who had recovered from COVID-19. The chain couples TRBV23-1 to TRBJ2-3; 7 bases fit TRBD1. TRBV23-1 is sorted into the ORF group, with uncertain function. CDR3: CASSQSRSAGGPRYAQYF. The DNA of the CDR3 is TGCGCCAGCAGTCAATCGAGGTCCGCAGGGGGTCCCAGATATGCGCAGTATTTT.